What follows is one T cell receptor (beta chain) and its context. This specimen belongs to a study of T-cell reconstitution after alpha-beta-depleted transplantation in children. CDR3 size: 15 residues. The V end lost 0 bases, the J end lost 1 base, and 13 bases lay between the germline ends. The germline CDR1 and CDR2 sequences are DFQATT and SNEGSKA (reference sequence). During its preparation, the TCRbeta library received unique molecular identifiers. TCRdb passed the PCR reads through MiXCR, listing each CDR3 protein once. The data hold some 300,000 distinct CDR3 sequences, with around a tenth observed a single time.

This chain uses TRBV20-1 with TRBJ2-7; TRBD1 is a possible D gene (6 bases). This TCR was sampled from a human donor who donated a stem cell graft to a child with acute lymphoblastic leukemia. The material sequenced was PBMCs from the stem cell graft donor, taken from the stem cell graft. CDR3 bases: TGCAGTGCTAGAGATTTCACAGGGTGGTCCTACGAGCAGTACTTC. This translates into CSARDFTGWSYEQYF.